The 28 T cell receptor beta chains listed next were all sequenced from one sample in a study of regulatory T cells in long-lasting Graves disease. Time point noted: persistent/refractory GD, antithyroid drugs over 5 years with positive TRAb. The TCR library was made from RNA extracted from PBMCs. TCR beta libraries were built with iRepertoire HTBI primers and Arm-PCR of CDR3 regions. TCRdb ran MiXCR on the multiplex PCR reads and lists one entry per CDR3 protein. The data hold 400,000 or so distinct CDR3 sequences, with around 22% observed a single time. This specimen consisted of peripheral blood mononuclear cells (PBMCs), obtained when the disease was refractory, from a patient treated with antithyroid drugs. The receptor set was obtained from a female donor with Graves disease.

This clonotype was seen at least ten times. CDR3 protein: CASSHGTGSGEQYF. Written as DNA, the CDR3 is TGTGCCAGCAGCCACGGGACAGGGTCCGGCGAGCAGTACTTC. The chain is built from TRBV11-2 and TRBJ2-7; 9 positions agree with TRBD1. The CDR3 consists of 14 residues. CDR1 and CDR2 (germline): SGHAT, FQNNGV. V lost 5 bases, J lost 6 bases, and 8 bases stayed unmatched.

This chain links TRBV20-1 with TRBJ2-7; TRBD1 is a possible D gene (5 bases). V gave up 2 bases and J gave up 2 bases, with 13 bases separating them. Per the germline V gene, CDR1 is DFQATT and CDR2 is SNEGSKA (reference sequence). The CDR3 has 14 residues. This CDR3 reads CSARKDSGAYEQYF. The CDR3 DNA reads TGCAGTGCTAGAAAAGACAGTGGGGCCTACGAGCAGTACTTC.

This clonotype was recorded at least ten times. This chain's CDR3 is CASSHMDRVETEAFF. DNA of the CDR3: TGTGCCAGCAGCCATATGGATAGGGTTGAAACTGAAGCTTTCTTT. This chain connects TRBV16 to TRBJ1-1; no clear D. Between the trimmed V and J ends, which lost 3 bases and 5 bases, there was a span of 16 bases. This CDR3 is built from 15 residues. Germline CDR1 KGHSY, CDR2 FQNENV.

This clonotype was detected only a few times. V usage is TRBV7-9 and J usage is TRBJ1-2, with 8 positions matching TRBD1. J lost 3 bases, V lost 5 bases, and 11 bases had no gene match. Germline V CDR1 and CDR2: SEHNR, FQNEAQ (reference sequence). The CDR3 length is 16 residues. The CDR3 bases are TGTGCCAGCAGCCCGAGTAACAGGGACAGGCACTATGGCTACACCTTC. This sequence encodes CASSPSNRDRHYGYTF.

The rearrangement links TRBV20-1 to TRBJ2-7; a weak D match, TRBD2 (5 bases). The CDR3 covers 15 residues. V lost 4 bases and J 6 bases, leaving 22 bases between the germline ends. Germline CDR1 is DFQATT and CDR2 is SNEGSKA (reference sequence). The CDR3 sequence: CSANSLGRTPLEQYF. The CDR3 nucleotides read TGCAGTGCTAATTCTCTGGGGAGAACCCCTCTCGAGCAGTACTTC.

This clonotype was found a few times. V and J are TRBV7-9 and TRBJ2-5, with unresolved D. The CDR3 extends over 17 amino acids. CDR1 and CDR2 from the germline V gene are SEHNR and FQNEAQ (reference sequence). With 2 bases removed from V and 4 bases from J, the gap between germline ends came to 20 bases. CDR3 sequence reads: CASSLTVGFFLGETQYF. The CDR3 coding sequence is TGTGCCAGCAGCTTAACAGTGGGATTTTTTCTGGGAGAGACCCAGTACTTC.

V gene TRBV7-2 combines with J gene TRBJ1-5; the D gene is possibly TRBD1 (5 bases). Trimming removed 5 bases from V and 7 bases from J, with 15 bases in between. This CDR3 spans 14 amino acids. Germline V gene sequence: CDR1 SGHTA, CDR2 FQGNSA. The CDR3 sequence: CASSPDWGGQPQHF. CDR3 nucleotides: TGTGCCAGCAGCCCCGATTGGGGCGGCCAGCCCCAGCATTTT.

As to this clonotype: Lacking the conserved final phenylalanine or tryptophan, this CDR3 likely reflects a read error. This chain uses TRBV7-9 with TRBJ1-1, with D perhaps TRBD1 (5 bases). The V gene lost 5 bases and the J gene lost 0 bases, with 16 bases spanning the gap. CDR3 size: 16 residues. Germline CDR1 is SEHNR and CDR2 is FQNEAQ (reference sequence). The CDR3 coding sequence is TGTGCCAGCAGCGATCACATACAGGACCTGAACACTGAAGCTTTCCTT. Protein product: CASSDHIQDLNTEAFL.

The chain recombines TRBV7-9 with TRBJ1-2, with a weak D call TRBD1 (5 bases). The CDR3 is made up of 17 amino acids. The V end lost 5 bases, the J end lost 1 base, and 20 bases lay between the germline ends. The germline V gene encodes CDR1 SEHNR and CDR2 FQNEAQ (reference sequence). CDR3 amino acids: CASSAIGQGTFNYGYTF. Written as DNA, the CDR3 is TGTGCCAGCAGCGCAATCGGGCAGGGCACCTTTAACTATGGCTACACCTTC.

This clonotype was recorded many times. The chain couples TRBV2 to TRBJ1-2, with D unclear. The CDR3 length is 15 residues. The V and J ends lost 1 base and 4 bases respectively, with 13 bases between them. Germline loops: CDR1 SNHLY, CDR2 FYNNEI. CDR3 DNA sequence: TGTGCCAGCAGTGAAGTCCCAGCCTCTAGCTATGGCTACACCTTC. It codes for CASSEVPASSYGYTF.

This clonotype was detected a few times. The chain has TRBV7-9 and TRBJ1-1; D perhaps matches TRBD1 (6 bases). Germline lookup yields CDR1 SEHNR and CDR2 FQNEAQ (reference sequence). This CDR3 spans 16 amino acids. V was trimmed by 1 base and J by 1 base, leaving 13 bases between them. The CDR3 sequence: CASSLVTGTPNTEAFF. The CDR3 DNA reads TGTGCCAGCAGCTTAGTGACCGGGACACCGAACACTGAAGCTTTCTTT.

The V and J genes are TRBV29-1 and TRBJ2-7; 8 bases map to TRBD1. With 4 bases clipped from V and 4 bases from J, the junction kept 3 bases outside the gene matches. Per germline, CDR1 SQVTM and CDR2 ANQGSEA. The CDR3 consists of 12 residues. The CDR3 is CSVGQGLYEQYF. DNA for the CDR3: TGCAGCGTTGGACAGGGGCTTTACGAGCAGTACTTC.

Concerning this clonotype: A far larger clone is off by one base, so a read error is likely. This chain links TRBV6-2 or TRBV6-3 with TRBJ1-1; the D is unclear. Between the trimmed V and J ends, which lost 5 bases and 3 bases, there was a span of 10 bases. CDR3 length: 13 amino acids. Germline V gene data show CDR1 as MNHEY and CDR2 as SVGEGT. This chain's CDR3 is CASSPKGDTEAFF. The CDR3 DNA sequence: TGTGCCAGCAGTCCCAAGGGAGACACTGAAGCTTTCTTT.

This clonotype was found a few times. This chain joins TRBV10-3 and TRBJ2-7; D is perhaps TRBD2 (5 bases). This CDR3 has 14 residues. V lost 5 bases to trimming and J lost 6 bases, with 17 bases between them. Germline V gene lookup returns CDR1 ENHRY and CDR2 SYGVKD. The CDR3 region has the DNA TGTGCCATCAGTAACTCCGGAGGTAGAGGCGAGCAGTACTTC. It is translated as CAISNSGGRGEQYF.

This clonotype was counted only a few times. V gene TRBV2 combines with J gene TRBJ2-7; TRBD2 aligns across 10 bases. The ends lost 9 bases at V and 3 bases at J; junction bases unmatched: 14. CDR3 length: 16 amino acids. Germline V gene data show CDR1 as SNHLY and CDR2 as FYNNEI. CDR3 coding DNA: TGTGCCAGTCTGAGCGGGAGGGCTCAACCTCACTACGAGCAGTACTTC. It is translated as CASLSGRAQPHYEQYF.

Concerning this clonotype: This likely stems from a read error, as it lies one base from a far larger clone. The chain employs TRBV7-2 and TRBJ2-1; D call uncertain. The V and J ends lost 2 bases and 10 bases respectively, with 12 bases between them. The germline gives CDR1 SGHTA, CDR2 FQGNSA. The CDR3 extends over 13 amino acids. The CDR3 nucleotides read TGTGCCAGCAGCTTATATCCGTACTACGAGCAGTTCTTC. Translated: CASSLYPYYEQFF.

This clonotype was detected only a few times. The genes are TRBV28 and TRBJ1-1; D perhaps matches TRBD1 (6 bases). V was trimmed by 7 bases and J by 4 bases, leaving 19 bases between them. Germline-derived CDR1 and CDR2 are MDHEN and SYDVKM. The CDR3 loop spans 15 amino acids. The DNA for the CDR3 is TGTGCCAGCACCCCTGGGGGGGCCTCGGGCACTGAAGCTTTCTTT. This codes for CASTPGGASGTEAFF. Based on the CDR3 plus reference TRBV28 and TRBJ1-1, the full variable domain is DVKVTQSSRYLVKRTGEKVFLECVQDMDHENMFWYRQDPGLGLRLIYFSYDVKMKEKGDIPEGYSVSREKKERFSLILESASTNQTSMYLCASTPGGASGTEAFFGQGTRLTVV.

This clonotype appeared many times. V is TRBV2 and J is TRBJ2-7, with D maybe TRBD1 (9 bases). CDR3 size: 14 residues. Trimming removed 7 bases from V and 13 bases from J, with 26 bases in between. The germline CDR1 and CDR2 sequences are SNHLY and FYNNEI. The CDR3 DNA reads TGTGCCAGCAACTTCCGGGGGGGACAGGGCTCCGAATACTTC. Its protein product is CASNFRGGQGSEYF.

Comment on this clonotype: One base away lies a much larger clone, so this may be a sequencing read error. V gene TRBV2 combines with J gene TRBJ1-5; D gene ambiguous. The CDR3 totals 14 residues. CDR1 is SNHLY, CDR2 FYNNEI, per germline. The CDR3 region has the DNA TGTGCCTGCAGTGGGCCTTTACCCCATCAGCCCCAGCATTTT. It specifies CACSGPLPHQPQHF.

V gene TRBV28 combines with J gene TRBJ2-1; D is unclear. This CDR3 is built from 14 residues. Germline loops: CDR1 MDHEN, CDR2 SYDVKM. The V end lost 3 bases, the J end lost 3 bases, and 9 bases lay between the germline ends. The CDR3 loop reads CASSFSQNYNEQFF. The CDR3 DNA is TGTGCCAGCAGTTTTAGTCAGAACTACAATGAGCAGTTCTTC. Complete variable domain (other parts from reference TRBV28 and TRBJ2-1): DVKVTQSSRYLVKRTGEKVFLECVQDMDHENMFWYRQDPGLGLRLIYFSYDVKMKEKGDIPEGYSVSREKKERFSLILESASTNQTSMYLCASSFSQNYNEQFFGPGTRLTVL.

The CDR3: CASSPLDRVILRTEAFF. DNA for the CDR3: TGTGCCAGCTCACCACTCGACAGGGTCATTTTGCGCACTGAAGCTTTCTTT. V and J are TRBV18 and TRBJ1-1, with 7 bases aligning to TRBD1. There are 17 residues in the CDR3. The V segment lost 1 base and the J segment 4 bases; nucleotides outside the gene matches: 12. Germline V lookup: CDR1 KGHSH, CDR2 LQKENI.

This clonotype was counted ten times or more. V gene TRBV3-1 combines with J gene TRBJ1-4; no definite D call. Trimming cost V 1 base and J 5 bases, with 11 bases left between them. CDR3 length: 15 residues. CDR1 is LGHDT and CDR2 is YNNKEL in the germline V gene (reference sequence). The CDR3, as DNA: TGTGCCAGCAGCCAAGGCGAGGCGCGGAATGAAAAACTGTTTTTT. Amino acid sequence: CASSQGEARNEKLFF.

This clonotype appeared many times. This chain connects TRBV6-1 to TRBJ1-4; D call uncertain. V was clipped by 1 base and J by 8 bases, with 8 bases between them. This CDR3 contains 13 residues. Germline-derived CDR1 and CDR2 are MNHNS and SASEGT. CDR3: CASSEGLGEKLFF. The CDR3 bases are TGTGCCAGCAGTGAAGGGTTGGGCGAAAAACTGTTTTTT.

This clonotype was recorded a few times. This chain links TRBV10-3 with TRBJ1-6; tentatively, D is TRBD1 (6 bases). The V gene lost 4 bases and the J gene lost 7 bases, with 23 bases spanning the gap. The CDR3 consists of 18 residues. The germline V gene has CDR1 ENHRY and CDR2 SYGVKD. This chain's CDR3 is CAISGELTGELQNSPLHF. The CDR3 coding sequence is TGTGCCATCAGTGGGGAACTGACAGGCGAATTACAAAATTCACCCCTCCACTTT.

This clonotype was counted a few times. The rearrangement joins TRBV20-1 to TRBJ2-7, with TRBD2 matching 8 bases. V trimming: 5 bases; J trimming: 4 bases; junction bases outside the gene matches: 7. There are 13 residues in the CDR3. The germline V gene has CDR1 DFQATT and CDR2 SNEGSKA (reference sequence). The CDR3 sequence is CSAQAGVGYEQYF. The DNA of the CDR3 is TGCAGTGCTCAAGCGGGAGTGGGGTACGAGCAGTACTTC.

This chain connects TRBV5-6 to TRBJ1-2; possible D gene TRBD1, 5 bases. CDR3 length: 14 residues. Trimming took off 0 bases at V and 7 bases at J, with 13 bases between the two ends. Germline V gene data show CDR1 as SGHDT and CDR2 as YYEEEE. CDR3 bases: TGTGCCAGCAGCTTGGCCCAGGGTTCACCTGGCTACACCTTC. It translates to CASSLAQGSPGYTF.

The chain joins TRBV5-6 to TRBJ2-7; 7 nucleotides line up with TRBD2. CDR3 length: 14 amino acids. Per the germline V gene, CDR1 is SGHDT and CDR2 is YYEEEE. The V and J ends lost 3 bases and 3 bases, in that order; junction bases with no gene match: 6. The CDR3 DNA sequence: TGTGCCAGCAGCTCCTATGGACTAGTCTACGAGCAGTACTTC. Translated: CASSSYGLVYEQYF.

This clonotype was counted only a few times. CDR3 in DNA: TGTGCCAGCAGCTCTAGCGGTGGGACAGATACGCAGTATTTT. Translating gives CASSSSGGTDTQYF. The chain links TRBV7-9 to TRBJ2-3; 7 nucleotides align to TRBD2. Germline V gene lookup returns CDR1 SEHNR and CDR2 FQNEAQ (reference sequence). Trimming cost V 4 bases and J 3 bases; bases outside gene matches: 4. The CDR3 has 14 amino acids.